A selection of T cell receptor beta chains follows, all from one sample in a study of OX40 agonist ivuxolimab in advanced cancers. The method was immunoSEQ multiplex PCR; TCRdb's version includes in-frame clones alone and lacks a portion of them. The sample carries 95,000 to 150,000 clones, over 75% recorded once. The specimen comprised CD4+ or CD8+ T cells sorted from blood, sampled in a trial of the OX40 agonist ivuxolimab. Source of these receptors: an adult with an advanced solid tumor such as melanoma, head and neck, liver or kidney cancer. Each CDR3 is given with its conserved first and last residue. The D gene is left open where the match is weak. Clone size is stated in some rows and not others, as once, few, many or a class when expanded.

size: NA
D: TRBD1
V: TRBV27
length: 13
J: TRBJ1-2
DNA: TGTGCCAGCAGTCCCGGGACAGGGGGTGGCTACACCTTC
CDR3: CASSPGTGGGYTF

size: NA
D: NA
V: TRBV10-3
length: 15
J: TRBJ1-5
DNA: TGTGCCATCAGGCGGGACATAAATAGCAATCAGCCCCAGCATTTT
CDR3: CAIRRDINSNQPQHF

size: NA
D: NA
V: TRBV2
length: 12
J: TRBJ1-1
DNA: TGTGCCAGCAGTGTTCTGGGCAATGAAGCTTTCTTT
CDR3: CASSVLGNEAFF

size: NA
D: NA
V: TRBV11-2
length: 13
J: TRBJ2-7
DNA: TGTGCCAGCAGCATTCAGGGACGGGACGAGCAGTACTTC
CDR3: CASSIQGRDEQYF

size: NA
D: NA
V: TRBV29-1
length: 12
J: TRBJ2-7
DNA: TGCAGCGTTAACTCGGGGGCGGAGGAGCAGTACTTC
CDR3: CSVNSGAEEQYF

size: NA
D: NA
V: TRBV9
length: 12
J: TRBJ1-2
DNA: TGTGCCAGCAGCGTAGCTGAGGCCGGCTACACCTTC
CDR3: CASSVAEAGYTF

size: NA
D: NA
V: TRBV30
length: 11
J: TRBJ2-5
DNA: TGTGCCTGGAGTCGGGTGGAGACCCAGTACTTC
CDR3: CAWSRVETQYF

size: NA
D: TRBD1
V: TRBV28
length: 13
J: TRBJ1-2
DNA: TGTGCCAGCAGGACAGGGATTCGGTATGGCTACACCTTC
CDR3: CASRTGIRYGYTF

size: NA
D: NA
V: TRBV9
length: 20
J: TRBJ2-3
DNA: TGTGCCAGCAGCGTAGCGTTAACAAGGGAAGGAGGGGGCATCTCCGATACGCAGTATTTT
CDR3: CASSVALTREGGGISDTQYF

size: NA
D: NA
V: TRBV7-2
length: 16
J: TRBJ2-3
DNA: TGTGCCAGCAGTTCCACCCTGGTGACCCCCACAGATACGCAGTATTTT
CDR3: CASSSTLVTPTDTQYF

size: NA
D: TRBD1
V: TRBV7-2
length: 15
J: TRBJ1-2
DNA: TGTGCCAGCAGCTTTGAACAGGGGATCGGATATGGCTACACCTTC
CDR3: CASSFEQGIGYGYTF

size: NA
D: NA
V: TRBV28
length: 11
J: TRBJ1-4
DNA: TGTGCCAGCAGACAGTTTGAAAAACTGTTTTTT
CDR3: CASRQFEKLFF

size: NA
D: TRBD1
V: TRBV28
length: 14
J: TRBJ2-1
DNA: TGTGCCAGCAGTAGACAGGGGGCTATGAATGAGCAGTTCTTC
CDR3: CASSRQGAMNEQFF

size: NA
D: NA
V: TRBV2
length: 12
J: TRBJ2-5
DNA: TGTGCCAGCAGTACTAGTAGCGAGACCCAGTACTTC
CDR3: CASSTSSETQYF

size: NA
D: NA
V: TRBV28
length: 15
J: TRBJ2-4
DNA: TGTGCCAGCAAAACAGTATCGACAGGAAAAAACATTCAGTACTTC
CDR3: CASKTVSTGKNIQYF

size: NA
D: NA
V: TRBV4-3
length: 18
J: TRBJ2-2
DNA: TGCGCCAGCAGCCAAGAGTATGCGGGGGCTGCGAACACCGGGGAGCTGTTTTTT
CDR3: CASSQEYAGAANTGELFF

size: NA
D: NA
V: TRBV19
length: 16
J: TRBJ1-5
DNA: TGTGCCAGTAATCAAGCCCCCGGGTCCCCCAATCAGCCCCAGCATTTT
CDR3: CASNQAPGSPNQPQHF

size: NA
D: TRBD1
V: TRBV14
length: 19
J: TRBJ1-4
DNA: TGTGCCAGCAGCCAAGGGAGAACAGGAGGGGGCCGGGGACGAGAAAAACTGTTTTTT
CDR3: CASSQGRTGGGRGREKLFF

size: few
D: NA
V: TRBV4-3
length: 14
J: TRBJ1-1
DNA: TGCGCCAGCAGCCTCCACCGGGGGGCTTATGAAGCTTTCTTT
CDR3: CASSLHRGAYEAFF

size: NA
D: NA
V: TRBV11-2
length: 15
J: TRBJ1-2
DNA: TGTGCCAGCAGCTTAGGTCAGGGCCCATACGATGGCTACACCTTC
CDR3: CASSLGQGPYDGYTF

size: NA
D: NA
V: TRBV28
length: 15
J: TRBJ1-5
DNA: TGTGCCAGCAGTGCCCCAACGGGCGTTAATCAGCCCCAGCATTTT
CDR3: CASSAPTGVNQPQHF

size: NA
D: TRBD2
V: TRBV4-3
length: 18
J: TRBJ2-3
DNA: TGCGCCAGCAGCCAAAGTGGGCCACAGCGGGGGGCCACAGATACGCAGTATTTT
CDR3: CASSQSGPQRGATDTQYF

size: NA
D: TRBD1
V: TRBV19
length: 15
J: TRBJ2-2
DNA: TGTGCCAGTAGTTCCCGGACAGGGCAAACCGGGGAGCTGTTTTTT
CDR3: CASSSRTGQTGELFF

size: NA
D: NA
V: TRBV5-1
length: 14
J: TRBJ2-7
DNA: TGCGCCAGCAGGAGGGACGTAGCTTCTTACGAGCAGTACTTC
CDR3: CASRRDVASYEQYF

size: NA
D: NA
V: TRBV15
length: 11
J: TRBJ1-1
DNA: TGTGCCACCAGCGCGGAAAGCAAAGCTTTCTTT
CDR3: CATSAESKAFF

size: NA
D: NA
V: TRBV19
length: 14
J: TRBJ1-1
DNA: TGTGCCAGTAGTCCGGGGGAATGGACCACTGAAGCTTTCTTT
CDR3: CASSPGEWTTEAFF

size: NA
D: NA
V: TRBV27
length: 13
J: TRBJ1-3
DNA: TGTGCCAGCAGACAGGTCTCTGGAAACACCATATATTTT
CDR3: CASRQVSGNTIYF

size: NA
D: NA
V: TRBV7-2
length: 14
J: TRBJ2-5
DNA: TGTGCCAGCAGCCGAGACACTAGTTCGGAGACCCAGTACTTC
CDR3: CASSRDTSSETQYF

size: NA
D: NA
V: TRBV6-1
length: 15
J: TRBJ2-1
DNA: TGTGCCAGCAGTGAAGCGCAGGGAAGGGCGAATGAGCAGTTCTTC
CDR3: CASSEAQGRANEQFF

size: NA
D: TRBD1
V: TRBV10-3
length: 14
J: TRBJ1-2
DNA: TGTGCCATCAGTGTGGGACAGGGTATTGGTGGCTACACCTTC
CDR3: CAISVGQGIGGYTF

size: once
D: NA
V: TRBV2
length: 14
J: TRBJ2-5
DNA: TGTGCCAGCAGTGAAAACTGGGGGCCGGAGACCCAGTACTTC
CDR3: CASSENWGPETQYF

size: NA
D: NA
V: TRBV6-5
length: 13
J: TRBJ1-1
DNA: TGTGCCAGCAGTCAAATTGAGGGCACTGAAGCTTTCTTT
CDR3: CASSQIEGTEAFF